The next 14 T cell receptor beta chains were all read from a single sample in a study of T cell repertoires in cytomegalovirus infection. For these receptors, no antigen is known. TCRdb re-analysed the reads in MiXCR, keeping a single row per CDR3 protein. The profile covers around 900,000 distinct CDR3 sequences, with approximately 31% appearing a single time and about an eighth taken by the ten largest. Sequenced material: cultured CD8+ T cells from PBMCs, taken from culture after CMV antigen stimulation. These receptors were collected from a human donor in good health (CMV status not recorded). Some clones in this sample may be carry-over from other donors' samples.

This chain uses TRBV29-1 with TRBJ2-5; D tentatively reads TRBD1 or TRBD2 (5 bases each). CDR3 size: 15 residues. Trimming stripped 1 base from V and 1 base from J, with 13 bases between. The germline V gene has CDR1 SQVTM and CDR2 ANQGSEA. In DNA form, the CDR3 reads TGCAGCGTTGAAGGACCACAGGACTTCCAAGAGACCCAGTACTTC. Protein sequence: CSVEGPQDFQETQYF.

This clonotype has a count of ten or more. The CDR3 region is CASSLFGGDTEAFF. In DNA form, the CDR3 reads TGTGCCAGCAGTTTGTTCGGGGGAGACACTGAAGCTTTCTTT. J is TRBJ1-1 and V is TRBV12-3 or TRBV12-4; possibly TRBD1 for D (5 bases). The CDR3 has 14 residues. Between the trimmed V and J ends, which lost 3 bases and 3 bases, there was a span of 11 bases.

The chain is built from TRBV12-3 or TRBV12-4 and TRBJ1-3; D unclear. Trimming stripped 4 bases from V and 3 bases from J, with 19 bases between. The CDR3 is made up of 17 amino acids. The chain's CDR3 is CASSSLDKAYFGNTIYF. In nucleotides, the CDR3 is TGTGCCAGCAGTTCTCTCGATAAGGCCTATTTTGGAAACACCATATATTTT.

The CDR3 DNA reads as TGTGCCAGCAGCTCAACAGGGGCCCAAGAGACCCAGTACTTC. Protein: CASSSTGAQETQYF. The chain has TRBV7-6 and TRBJ2-5, with 7 nucleotides matching TRBD1. Looked up from germline, CDR1 is SGHVS and CDR2 is FNYEAQ. Trimming at V came to 4 bases and at J to 1 base, leaving 3 bases not matched to a gene. The CDR3 consists of 14 residues.

This clonotype was seen repeatedly, ten times or more. This sequence joins TRBV2 and TRBJ2-1; a possible D gene is TRBD2 (5 bases). This CDR3 spans 16 amino acids. Germline V gene lookup returns CDR1 SNHLY and CDR2 FYNNEI. The V end was cut by 3 bases, the J end by 0 bases, with 12 bases between. This CDR3 is CASSDDYESSYNEQFF. The CDR3 region has the DNA TGTGCCAGCAGTGATGACTACGAAAGCTCCTACAATGAGCAGTTCTTC.

J is TRBJ2-5 and V is TRBV3-1; D is possibly TRBD2 (5 bases). There are 15 residues in the CDR3. Trimming took 4 bases from V and 2 from J, leaving 14 bases between them. The germline V gene encodes CDR1 LGHDT and CDR2 YNNKEL (reference sequence). Written as DNA, the CDR3 is TGTGCCAGCAGCCCCGAGGGAGTAACACAAGAGACCCAGTACTTC. Translating gives CASSPEGVTQETQYF.

The chain recombines TRBV24-1 with TRBJ1-2, with 8 bases aligning to TRBD1. Germline lookup yields CDR1 KGHDR and CDR2 SFDVKD. The CDR3 covers 13 residues. V shed 5 bases, J shed 8 bases, and the junction held 6 bases outside the gene matches. The CDR3 here is CATSAGGTYGYTF. The CDR3 DNA is TGTGCCACCAGTGCAGGGGGCACATACGGCTACACCTTC.

The J gene is TRBJ1-2, the V gene TRBV20-1; D unclear. The CDR3 contains 12 residues. V lost 2 bases, J lost 2 bases, and 6 bases lay in between. From germline, CDR1 is DFQATT and CDR2 SNEGSKA (reference sequence). In DNA form, the CDR3 reads TGCAGTGCTAGATGGGCCAACTATGGCTACACCTTC. This translates into CSARWANYGYTF.

This clonotype was picked up a small number of times. The V gene is TRBV6-2 or TRBV6-3, the J gene TRBJ2-1; D may be TRBD1 or TRBD2 (5 bases each). There are 13 residues in the CDR3. Germline loops: CDR1 MNHEY, CDR2 SVGEGT. With 2 bases removed from V and 14 bases from J, the gap between germline ends came to 16 bases. The CDR3 nucleotides read TGTGCCAGCAGTTACACGTCAGTATTGGGGGAGTTCTTC. Its translation is CASSYTSVLGEFF.

V is TRBV6-5 and J is TRBJ1-6; 8 bases agree with TRBD1. Germline-derived CDR1 and CDR2 are MNHEY and SVGAGI. Unmatched junction bases numbered 2, after V lost 2 bases and J lost 8 bases. The CDR3 consists of 14 residues. CDR3 residues: CASSYEQGDSPLHF. The CDR3 region has the DNA TGTGCCAGCAGTTACGAACAGGGGGATTCACCCCTCCACTTT.

As concerns this clonotype: A much larger clone lies one base from this, so it may be a read error. This chain's CDR3 is CVSSNMPIEQFF. CDR3 sequence (DNA): TGTGTCAGCAGCAATATGCCCATTGAGCAGTTCTTC. The chain links TRBV7-2 to TRBJ2-1; D call uncertain. CDR1 and CDR2 (germline): SGHTA, FQGNSA. This CDR3 has 12 amino acids.

About this clonotype itself: Possible read error: a much larger clone is one base away. The chain joins TRBV7-8 to TRBJ2-7, with 12 bases fitting TRBD1. Germline CDR1 SGHVS, CDR2 FQNEAQ. V lost 10 bases to trimming and J lost 3 bases; unmatched junction nucleotides: 10. The CDR3 covers 15 residues. CDR3 nucleotides: TGTGCCAACAGAACCGGGACAGGGGGCATCTACGAGCAGTACTTC. Residues: CANRTGTGGIYEQYF.

This clonotype has a handful of counts. The genes are TRBV7-3 and TRBJ2-5, with TRBD2 matching 7 bases. Germline V lookup: CDR1 SGHTA, CDR2 FQGTGA. The CDR3 sequence is 15 residues long. V shed 5 bases, J shed 5 bases, and the junction held 11 bases outside the gene matches. The CDR3 region is CASSQTRRGRETQYF. In DNA, the CDR3 is TGTGCCAGCAGCCAAACCCGGCGGGGGAGGGAGACCCAGTACTTC.

This chain connects TRBV6-2 or TRBV6-3 to TRBJ2-5; D call uncertain. Germline V lookup: CDR1 MNHEY, CDR2 SVGEGT. The CDR3 runs 16 residues. The ends were cut back, 6 bases at V and 0 bases at J, with 17 bases in the middle. For the CDR3, the DNA is TGTGCCAGCAGGGCCCTAAAGGCCGTTTACCAAGAGACCCAGTACTTC. Amino acid sequence: CASRALKAVYQETQYF.